This T cell receptor (beta chain) was captured in a study of T cell responses to AZD1222 COVID-19 vaccine. J lost 4 bases, V lost 5 bases, and 6 bases had no gene match. Germline loops: CDR1 MDHEN, CDR2 SYDVKM. This CDR3 region has 14 residues. Assay used: immunoSEQ multiplex PCR; TCRdb lists only in-frame clones, some missing. The profile shows 210,000 or so clones, roughly 91% of them singletons. Material: peripheral blood, obtained on day 0 of MenACWY control vaccination. The chain recombines TRBV28 with TRBJ1-2; 8 bases line up with TRBD1. The sequence derives from an adult in good health. The CDR3 coding sequence is TGTGCCAGCAGTGACACAGGGGGTACCTATGGCTACACCTTC. Translated, it gives CASSDTGGTYGYTF.